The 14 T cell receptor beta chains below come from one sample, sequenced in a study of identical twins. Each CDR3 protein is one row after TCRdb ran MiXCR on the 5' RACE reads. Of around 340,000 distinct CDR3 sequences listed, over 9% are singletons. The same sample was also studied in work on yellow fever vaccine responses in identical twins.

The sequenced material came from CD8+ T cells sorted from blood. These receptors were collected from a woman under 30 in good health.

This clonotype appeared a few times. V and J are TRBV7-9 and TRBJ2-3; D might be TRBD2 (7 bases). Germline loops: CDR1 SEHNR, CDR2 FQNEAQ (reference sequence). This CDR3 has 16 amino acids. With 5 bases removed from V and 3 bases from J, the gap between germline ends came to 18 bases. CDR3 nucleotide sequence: TGTGCCAGCAGCCCACCGGGGGCGGGGGTTACAGATACGCAGTATTTT. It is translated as CASSPPGAGVTDTQYF.

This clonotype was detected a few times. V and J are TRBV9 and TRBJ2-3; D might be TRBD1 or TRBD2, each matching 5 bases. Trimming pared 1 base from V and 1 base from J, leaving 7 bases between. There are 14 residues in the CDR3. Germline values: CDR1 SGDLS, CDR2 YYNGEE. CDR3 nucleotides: TGTGCCAGCAGCGTAATGGGGGGCACAGATACGCAGTATTTT. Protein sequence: CASSVMGGTDTQYF.

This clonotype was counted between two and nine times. The CDR3 region is CASSLGYGNGYTF. CDR3 in DNA: TGTGCCAGCAGCTTGGGCTACGGGAATGGCTACACCTTC. This chain connects TRBV7-9 to TRBJ1-2; the D is unclear. The germline V gene has CDR1 SEHNR and CDR2 FQNEAQ (reference sequence). Trimming left V 3 bases short and J 6 bases short, with 11 bases between. The CDR3 has 13 residues.

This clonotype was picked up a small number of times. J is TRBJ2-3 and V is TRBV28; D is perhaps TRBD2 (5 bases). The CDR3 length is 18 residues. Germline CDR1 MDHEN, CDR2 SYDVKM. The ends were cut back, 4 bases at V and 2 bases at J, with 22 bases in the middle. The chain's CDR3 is CASSSDLAGESVTDTQYF. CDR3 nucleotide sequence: TGTGCCAGCAGTTCGGATTTAGCTGGGGAGTCCGTCACAGATACGCAGTATTTT.

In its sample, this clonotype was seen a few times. CDR3 sequence reads: CASSLRIAGGYEQYF. The CDR3 DNA reads as TGTGCCAGCAGTTTACGTATAGCGGGAGGGTACGAGCAGTACTTC. The chain links TRBV27 to TRBJ2-7; 11 positions match TRBD2. The CDR3 consists of 15 residues. The germline V gene has CDR1 MNHEY and CDR2 SMNVEV (reference sequence). Trimming took 2 bases from V and 4 from J; bases not matched to a gene: 4.

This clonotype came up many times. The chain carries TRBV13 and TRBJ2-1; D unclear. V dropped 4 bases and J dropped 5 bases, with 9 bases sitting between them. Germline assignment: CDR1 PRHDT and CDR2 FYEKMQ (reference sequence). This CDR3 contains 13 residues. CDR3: CASSYVLDNEQFF. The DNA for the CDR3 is TGTGCCAGCAGCTATGTACTTGACAATGAGCAGTTCTTC.

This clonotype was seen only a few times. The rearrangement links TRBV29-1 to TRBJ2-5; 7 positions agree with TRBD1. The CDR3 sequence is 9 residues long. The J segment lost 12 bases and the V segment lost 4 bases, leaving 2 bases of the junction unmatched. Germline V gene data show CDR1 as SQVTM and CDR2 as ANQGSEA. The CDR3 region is CSVGQGEYF. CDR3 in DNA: TGCAGCGTTGGGCAGGGGGAGTACTTC.

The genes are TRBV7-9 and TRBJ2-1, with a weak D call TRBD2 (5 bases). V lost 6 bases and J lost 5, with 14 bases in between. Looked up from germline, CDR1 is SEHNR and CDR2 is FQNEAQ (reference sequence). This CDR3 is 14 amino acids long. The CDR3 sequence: CASSTEGPDNEQFF. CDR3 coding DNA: TGTGCCAGCAGTACTGAGGGCCCCGACAATGAGCAGTTCTTC.

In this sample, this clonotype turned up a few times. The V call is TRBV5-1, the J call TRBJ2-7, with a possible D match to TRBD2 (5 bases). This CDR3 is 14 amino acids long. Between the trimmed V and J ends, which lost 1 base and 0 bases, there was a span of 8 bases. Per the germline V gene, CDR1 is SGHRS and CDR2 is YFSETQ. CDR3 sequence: CASSLRESSYEQYF. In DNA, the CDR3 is TGCGCCAGCAGCTTGAGGGAGAGCTCCTACGAGCAGTACTTC.

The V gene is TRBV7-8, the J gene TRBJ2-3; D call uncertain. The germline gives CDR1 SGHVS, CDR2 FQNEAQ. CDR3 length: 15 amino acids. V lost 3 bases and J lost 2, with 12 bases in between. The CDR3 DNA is TGTGCCAGCAGCTTGTTTGGGCCCTACACAGATACGCAGTATTTT. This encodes CASSLFGPYTDTQYF.

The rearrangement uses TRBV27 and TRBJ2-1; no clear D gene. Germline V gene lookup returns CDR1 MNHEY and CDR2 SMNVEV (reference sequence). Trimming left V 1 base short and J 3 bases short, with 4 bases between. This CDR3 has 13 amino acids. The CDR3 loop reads CASSLFGYNEQFF. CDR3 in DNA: TGTGCCAGCAGTTTATTTGGCTACAATGAGCAGTTCTTC.

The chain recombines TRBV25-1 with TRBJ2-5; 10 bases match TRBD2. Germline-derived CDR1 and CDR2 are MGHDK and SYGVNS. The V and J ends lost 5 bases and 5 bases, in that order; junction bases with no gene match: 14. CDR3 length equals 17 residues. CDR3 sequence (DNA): TGTGCCAGCAGTCCCAATTTTAGCGGGGGGTCAGGGGAGACCCAGTACTTC. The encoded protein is CASSPNFSGGSGETQYF.

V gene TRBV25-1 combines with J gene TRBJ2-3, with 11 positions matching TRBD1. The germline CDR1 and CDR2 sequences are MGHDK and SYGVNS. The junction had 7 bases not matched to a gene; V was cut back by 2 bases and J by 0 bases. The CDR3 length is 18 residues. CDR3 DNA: TGTGCCAGCAGTGAAGGGACAGGGGGAATGTATAGCACAGATACGCAGTATTTT. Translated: CASSEGTGGMYSTDTQYF. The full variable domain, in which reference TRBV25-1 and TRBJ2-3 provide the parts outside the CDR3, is EADIYQTPRYLVIGTGKKITLECSQTMGHDKMYWYQQDPGMELHLIHYSYGVNSTEKGDLSSESTVSRIRTEHFPLTLESARPSHTSQYLCASSEGTGGMYSTDTQYFGPGTRLTVL.

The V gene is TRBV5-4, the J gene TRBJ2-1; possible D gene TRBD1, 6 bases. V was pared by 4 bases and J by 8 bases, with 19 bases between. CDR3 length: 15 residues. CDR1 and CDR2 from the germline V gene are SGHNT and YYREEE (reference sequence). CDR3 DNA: TGTGCCAGCAGCCCTCCCACCGACAGGTCCCATGAGCAGTTCTTC. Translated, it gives CASSPPTDRSHEQFF.